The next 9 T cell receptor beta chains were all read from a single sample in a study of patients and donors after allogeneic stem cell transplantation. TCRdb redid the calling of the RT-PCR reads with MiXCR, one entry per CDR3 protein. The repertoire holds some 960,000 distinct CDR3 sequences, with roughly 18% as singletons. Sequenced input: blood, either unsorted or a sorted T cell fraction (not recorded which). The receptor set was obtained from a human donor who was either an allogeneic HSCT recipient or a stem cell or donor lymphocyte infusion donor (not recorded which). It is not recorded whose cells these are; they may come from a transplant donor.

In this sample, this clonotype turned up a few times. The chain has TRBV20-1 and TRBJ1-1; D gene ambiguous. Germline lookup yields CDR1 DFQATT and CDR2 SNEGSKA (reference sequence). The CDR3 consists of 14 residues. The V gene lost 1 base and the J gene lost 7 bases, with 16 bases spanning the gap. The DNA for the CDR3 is TGCAGTGCTAGAGGAATCGGGGTTCCCGATGAAGCTTTCTTT. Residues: CSARGIGVPDEAFF.

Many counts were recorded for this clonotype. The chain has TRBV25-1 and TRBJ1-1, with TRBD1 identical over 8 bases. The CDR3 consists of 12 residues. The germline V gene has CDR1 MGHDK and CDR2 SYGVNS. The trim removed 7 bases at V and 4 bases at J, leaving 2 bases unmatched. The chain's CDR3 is CASTQGGTEAFF. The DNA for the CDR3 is TGTGCCAGCACACAGGGGGGCACTGAAGCTTTCTTT.

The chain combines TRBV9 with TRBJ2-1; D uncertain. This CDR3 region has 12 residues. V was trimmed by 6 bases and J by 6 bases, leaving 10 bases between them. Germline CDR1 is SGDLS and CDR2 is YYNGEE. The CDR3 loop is CASTSAFNEQFF. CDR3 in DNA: TGTGCCAGCACTTCCGCGTTCAATGAGCAGTTCTTC. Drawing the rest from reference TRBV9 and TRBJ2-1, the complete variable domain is DSGVTQTPKHLITATGQRVTLRCSPRSGDLSVYWYQQSLDQGLQFLIQYYNGEERAKGNILERFSAQQFPDLHSELNLSSLELGDSALYFCASTSAFNEQFFGPGTRLTVL.

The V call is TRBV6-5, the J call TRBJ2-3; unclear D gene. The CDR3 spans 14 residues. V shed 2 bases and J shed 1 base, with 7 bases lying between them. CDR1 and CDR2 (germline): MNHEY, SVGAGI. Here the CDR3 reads CASSYPAGTDTQYF. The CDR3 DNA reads TGTGCCAGCAGTTACCCGGCTGGCACAGATACGCAGTATTTT.

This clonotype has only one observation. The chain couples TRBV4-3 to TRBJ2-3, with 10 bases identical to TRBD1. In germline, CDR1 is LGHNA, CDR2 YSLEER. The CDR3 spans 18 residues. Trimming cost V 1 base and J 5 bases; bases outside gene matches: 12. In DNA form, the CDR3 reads TGCGCCAGCAGCCAAGCTGCGTTCGACAGGGGGCGCGGAGATACGCAGTATTTT. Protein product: CASSQAAFDRGRGDTQYF.

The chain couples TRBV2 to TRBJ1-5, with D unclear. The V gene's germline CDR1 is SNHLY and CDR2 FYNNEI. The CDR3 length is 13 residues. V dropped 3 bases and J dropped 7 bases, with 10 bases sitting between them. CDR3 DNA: TGTGCCAGCAGTGAGGAGGCCCGCCAGCCCCAGCATTTT. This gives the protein CASSEEARQPQHF.

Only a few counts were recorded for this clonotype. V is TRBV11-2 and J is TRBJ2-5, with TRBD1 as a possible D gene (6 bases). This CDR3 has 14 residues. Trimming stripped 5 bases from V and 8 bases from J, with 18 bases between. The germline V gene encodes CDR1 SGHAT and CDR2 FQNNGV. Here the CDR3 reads CASSDRTALGTQYF. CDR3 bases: TGTGCCAGCAGCGACAGGACAGCTTTGGGAACCCAGTACTTC.

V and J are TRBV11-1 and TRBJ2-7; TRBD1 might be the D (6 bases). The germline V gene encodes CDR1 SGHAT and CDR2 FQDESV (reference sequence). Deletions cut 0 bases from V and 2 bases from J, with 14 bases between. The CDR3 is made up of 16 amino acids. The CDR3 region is CASSLAKPGAAYEQYF. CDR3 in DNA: TGTGCCAGCAGCTTAGCGAAGCCAGGGGCCGCCTACGAGCAGTACTTC. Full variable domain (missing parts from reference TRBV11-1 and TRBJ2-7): EAEVAQSPRYKITEKSQAVAFWCDPISGHATLYWYRQILGQGPELLVQFQDESVVDDSQLPKDRFSAERLKGVDSTLKIQPAELGDSAMYLCASSLAKPGAAYEQYFGPGTRLTVT.

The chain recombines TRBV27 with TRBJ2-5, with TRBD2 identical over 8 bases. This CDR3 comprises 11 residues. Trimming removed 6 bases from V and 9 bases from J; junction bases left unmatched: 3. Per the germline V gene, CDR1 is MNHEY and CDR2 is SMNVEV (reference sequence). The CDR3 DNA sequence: TGTGCCAGCAGCCGCGGGGGGTCCCAGTACTTC. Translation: CASSRGGSQYF.